This passage covers 25 T cell receptor beta chains from one sample sequenced in a study of shared clonotypes between healthy human individuals. The repertoire was sequenced with immunoSEQ multiplex PCR; TCRdb's copy has only in-frame clones and lacks some. The table records 2 million to 2.5 million clones, 90% to 97% of them present only once. Sequenced input: naive CD4+ T cells sorted from blood. Described subset: CD45RA+ positively selected. These receptors were collected from a man younger than 35 in good health.

V usage is TRBV14 and J usage is TRBJ1-1; perhaps TRBD1 as D (6 bases). Germline V gene sequence: CDR1 SGHDN, CDR2 FVKESK. This CDR3 has 15 residues. V dropped 3 bases and J dropped 1 base, with 12 bases sitting between them. The CDR3: CASSQGASRNTEAFF. The CDR3 DNA sequence: TGTGCCAGCAGCCAGGGGGCTAGCAGGAACACTGAAGCTTTCTTT.

V and J are TRBV21-1 and TRBJ2-7; no DNA check was done on the table's D call, TRBD1. TRBV21-1 is a pseudogene locus. The CDR3 contains 19 residues. The CDR3 loop is CASSKAPPFRQGKIYEQYF. CDR3 coding DNA: TGTGCCAGCAGCAAAGCCCCCCCGTTTAGACAGGGAAAAATCTACGAGCAGTACTTC.

The J gene is TRBJ2-3, the V gene TRBV15, with a weak D call TRBD2 (6 bases). The germline V and J ends were trimmed by 1 base and 3 bases, with 14 bases remaining between them. CDR1 is LNHNV and CDR2 is YYDKDF in the germline V gene (reference sequence). The CDR3 length is 16 residues. Written as DNA, the CDR3 is TGTGCCACCAGCAGAGTTCGGGGGATACTTACAGATACGCAGTATTTT. This translates into CATSRVRGILTDTQYF.

This sequence joins TRBV6-1 and TRBJ2-5; TRBD1 is a possible D gene (7 bases). CDR1 and CDR2 from the germline V gene are MNHNS and SASEGT. There are 14 residues in the CDR3. Trimming cost V 4 bases and J 5 bases, with 14 bases left between them. CDR3 protein: CASSGAPGGETQYF. The CDR3 nucleotides read TGTGCCAGCAGTGGAGCCCCAGGGGGGGAGACCCAGTACTTC.

The chain links TRBV11-3 to TRBJ2-5, with D tentatively TRBD1 (6 bases). The CDR3 consists of 13 residues. In germline, CDR1 is SGHNT, CDR2 YENEEA. V was trimmed by 5 bases and J by 9 bases, leaving 16 bases between them. The CDR3 is CASSKDSPGPQYF. CDR3 in DNA: TGTGCCAGCAGCAAGGACAGCCCAGGCCCCCAGTACTTC. Drawing the rest from reference TRBV11-3 and TRBJ2-5, the complete variable domain is EAGVVQSPRYKIIEKKQPVAFWCNPISGHNTLYWYLQNLGQGPELLIRYENEEAVDDSQLPKDRFSAERLKGVDSTLKIQPAELGDSAVYLCASSKDSPGPQYFGPGTRLLVL.

The rearrangement joins TRBV7-8 to TRBJ1-6, with TRBD1 identical over 8 bases. Germline V gives CDR1 SGHVS, CDR2 FQNEAQ. Germline trimming cut 11 bases from V and 6 bases from J; bases unmatched to any gene: 6. The CDR3 has 13 amino acids. The CDR3 sequence is CAGRRGLNSPLHF. The CDR3 DNA sequence: TGTGCCGGGCGCAGGGGGCTTAATTCACCCCTCCACTTT.

The rearrangement uses TRBV6-1 and TRBJ2-4, with D uncertain. Germline V gene lookup returns CDR1 MNHNS and CDR2 SASEGT. The CDR3 is 14 residues long. Trimming cost V 5 bases and J 0 bases, with 8 bases left between them. This chain's CDR3 is CASSHGLAKNIQYF. The CDR3 DNA reads as TGTGCCAGCAGTCACGGTCTAGCCAAAAACATTCAGTACTTC.

Worth noting for this clone: One end of the junction does not line up with germline, which may come from a read error. The same CDR3 is also encoded by other DNA sequences in this sample. The chain links TRBV7-7 to TRBJ2-5; TRBD2 aligns across 11 bases. This CDR3 is built from 14 residues. From germline, CDR1 is SSHAT and CDR2 FNYEAQ (reference sequence). The CDR3 DNA sequence: TGTGCTAGCAGCCCAGGACTAGCGGGAGAGACCCAGTACTTC. This translates into CASSPGLAGETQYF.

Concerning this clone: This sample also contains other DNA sequences that code for the same CDR3. The genes are TRBV5-1 and TRBJ1-4; tentative D call: TRBD1 (6 bases). Deletions cut 0 bases from V and 7 bases from J, with 10 bases between. CDR1 and CDR2 from the germline V gene are SGHRS and YFSETQ. The CDR3 consists of 14 residues. CDR3 sequence (DNA): TGCGCCAGCAGCTTGGGGGGGCTGGGTGAAAAACTGTTTTTT. Its translation: CASSLGGLGEKLFF.

The V and J genes are TRBV11-2 and TRBJ1-2, with 9 bases matching TRBD1. The J segment lost 2 bases and the V segment lost 4 bases, leaving 2 bases of the junction unmatched. Germline loops: CDR1 SGHAT, CDR2 FQNNGV. The CDR3 runs to 14 residues. The CDR3 is CASSWDRVNYGYTF. The CDR3, as DNA: TGTGCCAGCAGCTGGGACAGGGTGAACTATGGCTACACCTTC. Complete variable domain (other parts from reference TRBV11-2 and TRBJ1-2): EAGVAQSPRYKIIEKRQSVAFWCNPISGHATLYWYQQILGQGPKLLIQFQNNGVVDDSQLPKDRFSAERLKGVDSTLKIQPAKLEDSAVYLCASSWDRVNYGYTFGSGTRLTVV.

This clone was observed a single time. This chain uses TRBV25-1 with TRBJ2-5; 10 bases map to TRBD2. CDR3 length equals 15 residues. Germline CDR1 and CDR2: MGHDK and SYGVNS. Trimming cost V 4 bases and J 4 bases; bases outside gene matches: 6. In DNA, the CDR3 is TGTGCCAGCAGTGCCCTCGGACTAGCGGTAGAGACCCAGTACTTC. Protein: CASSALGLAVETQYF.

The chain links TRBV5-1 to TRBJ2-1; TRBD1 matches 8 bases. The CDR3 length is 18 residues. V lost 4 bases and J lost 6; bases outside the gene matches: 18. Germline CDR1 SGHRS, CDR2 YFSETQ. CDR3 nucleotide sequence: TGCGCCAGCAGCCCTAGACCCCCAGGGGGCCCCAAGAGCAATGAGCAGTTCTTC. Amino acid sequence: CASSPRPPGGPKSNEQFF.

The rearrangement links TRBV23-1 to TRBJ2-2; TRBD1 aligns across 10 bases. TRBV23-1 is classed as an ORF, of uncertain function. With V trimmed by 7 bases and J by 7 bases, 6 bases remained unmatched. The CDR3 consists of 14 residues. The CDR3 spells CASTGQGWSGELFF. The CDR3, as DNA: TGCGCCAGCACGGGACAGGGGTGGAGCGGGGAGCTGTTTTTT.

This chain joins TRBV5-6 and TRBJ2-2; the D gene is possibly TRBD2 (5 bases). The CDR3 loop spans 19 amino acids. Germline loops: CDR1 SGHDT, CDR2 YYEEEE. V shed 0 bases and J shed 2 bases, with 20 bases lying between them. CDR3 nucleotides: TGTGCCAGCAGCTTGGTAATCTCGGGGTTAGGGATTAACACCGGGGAGCTGTTTTTT. Translated: CASSLVISGLGINTGELFF.

V and J are TRBV6-5 and TRBJ2-5; D possibly corresponds to TRBD2 (7 bases). CDR1 is MNHEY and CDR2 is SVGAGI in the germline V gene. This CDR3 is 16 amino acids long. V lost 0 bases and J 4 bases, leaving 15 bases between the germline ends. CDR3 in DNA: TGTGCCAGCAGTTACTCAGGGGGGGGCTATTTAGAGACCCAGTACTTC. Protein sequence: CASSYSGGGYLETQYF.

This clone was seen a single time. The chain has TRBV11-3 and TRBJ1-5; TRBD1 might be the D (6 bases). This CDR3 spans 15 amino acids. V was pared by 5 bases and J by 2 bases, with 13 bases between. Germline V lookup: CDR1 SGHNT, CDR2 YENEEA. Written as DNA, the CDR3 is TGTGCCAGCAGCATTACAGGGATCGGCAATCAGCCCCAGCATTTT. This sequence encodes CASSITGIGNQPQHF.

V gene TRBV11-2 combines with J gene TRBJ1-1, with D unclear. CDR3 length equals 13 residues. CDR1 and CDR2 (germline): SGHAT, FQNNGV. With 1 base removed from V and 1 base from J, the gap between germline ends came to 4 bases. The CDR3 coding sequence is TGTGCCAGCAGCTTAGGCAAGAACACTGAAGCTTTCTTT. Its protein product is CASSLGKNTEAFF.

This chain uses TRBV27 with TRBJ1-5; D unclear. Germline lookup yields CDR1 MNHEY and CDR2 SMNVEV (reference sequence). V was clipped by 1 base and J by 4 bases, with 8 bases between them. The CDR3 totals 14 residues. The CDR3 nucleotides are TGTGCCAGCAGTTTATTGGGCGGAAATCAGCCCCAGCATTTT. This sequence encodes CASSLLGGNQPQHF.

V gene TRBV9 combines with J gene TRBJ2-1; 10 bases are a match to TRBD2. The CDR3 is made up of 18 amino acids. Germline CDR1 is SGDLS and CDR2 is YYNGEE. J lost 4 bases, V lost 3 bases, and 13 bases had no gene match. DNA of the CDR3: TGTGCCAGCAGCGACAACTTTAAGTCTAGCGGGGGTTACAATGAGCAGTTCTTC. Translation: CASSDNFKSSGGYNEQFF.

This chain joins TRBV9 and TRBJ1-2; D unresolved. The V gene lost 0 bases and the J gene lost 6 bases, with 9 bases spanning the gap. CDR1 is SGDLS, CDR2 YYNGEE, per germline. The CDR3 contains 13 residues. CDR3: CASSVGPSDGYTF. CDR3 nucleotides: TGTGCCAGCAGCGTAGGCCCCAGTGATGGCTACACCTTC.

The rearrangement joins TRBV6-5 to TRBJ2-3; D possibly matches TRBD1 or TRBD2 (5 bases each). CDR1 MNHEY and CDR2 SVGAGI come from the germline V gene. V was trimmed by 6 bases and J by 3 bases, leaving 10 bases between them. The CDR3 has 13 amino acids. CDR3 DNA: TGTGCCAGCAGAAGGGACCCGACAGATACGCAGTATTTT. Translated: CASRRDPTDTQYF.

This clone was counted once. The chain recombines TRBV6-1 with TRBJ1-5; possible D gene TRBD1, 6 bases. Per the germline V gene, CDR1 is MNHNS and CDR2 is SASEGT. V gave up 4 bases and J gave up 5 bases, with 9 bases separating them. The CDR3 covers 13 residues. The CDR3 loop reads CASSADRYQPQHF. CDR3 coding DNA: TGTGCCAGCAGTGCAGACAGGTATCAGCCCCAGCATTTT.

In DNA, the CDR3 is TGTGCCTGGATCTGGGCAGGGAACACCGGGGAGCTGTTTTTT. It translates to CAWIWAGNTGELFF. The chain joins TRBV30 to TRBJ2-2; D uncertain. Germline V gene sequence: CDR1 GTSNPN, CDR2 SVGIG (reference sequence). The CDR3 is 14 residues long. V was cut by 4 bases and J by 1 base, with 10 bases left in between.

The chain employs TRBV7-6 and TRBJ2-5; D gene uncertain. Deletions cut 5 bases from V and 3 bases from J, with 10 bases between. The germline CDR1 and CDR2 sequences are SGHVS and FNYEAQ. The CDR3 sequence is 13 residues long. The CDR3 loop is CASSTYIEETQYF. Written as DNA, the CDR3 is TGTGCCAGCAGCACCTACATTGAAGAGACCCAGTACTTC.

V is TRBV6-1 and J is TRBJ1-6, with D unresolved. In germline, CDR1 is MNHNS, CDR2 SASEGT. The CDR3 runs to 12 residues. Between the trimmed V and J ends, which lost 7 bases and 6 bases, there was a span of 7 bases. The CDR3 coding sequence is TGTGCCAGCACCCAAGCTAATTCACCCCTCCACTTT. Amino acid sequence: CASTQANSPLHF.